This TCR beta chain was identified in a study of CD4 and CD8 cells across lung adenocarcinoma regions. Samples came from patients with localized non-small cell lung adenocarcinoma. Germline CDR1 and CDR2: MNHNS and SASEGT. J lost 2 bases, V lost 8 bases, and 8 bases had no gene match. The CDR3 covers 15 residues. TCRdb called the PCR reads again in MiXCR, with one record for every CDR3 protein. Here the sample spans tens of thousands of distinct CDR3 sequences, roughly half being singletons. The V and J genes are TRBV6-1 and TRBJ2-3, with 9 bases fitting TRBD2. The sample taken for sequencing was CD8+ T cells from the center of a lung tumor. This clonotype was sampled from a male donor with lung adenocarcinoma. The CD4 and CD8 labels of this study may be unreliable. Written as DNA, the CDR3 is TGTGCCAGCTCCCTAGCGGGGAGTTTCACAGATACGCAGTATTTT. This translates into CASSLAGSFTDTQYF.